Listed here is a single T cell receptor (beta chain). What it recognizes is unknown. The CDR3 has 13 residues. CDR1 is SGHTA and CDR2 is FQGNSA in the germline V gene. Trimming took 1 base from V and 7 from J, leaving 10 bases between them. The sample originates from a study of CD8+ T cells in alopecia areata. Study summary: Administration of oral tofacitinib to treated patients was at 5 to 10 mg twice daily.

Study-wide results and caveats: Baseline CD8+ expansion's link to response remains uncertain, as there was one nonresponder. Among the top 100, expanded CD8+ clones were significantly decreased by tofacitinib, as was scalp clonality. Normal scalp showed lower clonality than lesional scalp, especially alopecia totalis/universalis.

Treatment specified: oral pan-JAK inhibitor, 5-10 mg twice daily. Extracted from the samples, RNA was reverse transcribed into cDNA to serve as the sequencing template. Clones were read by immunoSEQ multiplex PCR, and TCRdb kept only the in-frame ones, dropping some. The sample includes fewer than 250,000 clones, about three fifths of them seen just once. The V call is TRBV7-2, the J call TRBJ2-5, with a possible D match to TRBD1 (5 bases). The sequencing used CD4+ T cells sorted from blood, collected at week 4, from a patient treated with tofacitinib. This TCR came from a human donor with alopecia areata. CDR3 nucleotide sequence: TGTGCCAGCAGCTTAGGGGGCTTCGGGACCCAGTACTTC. It encodes CASSLGGFGTQYF.